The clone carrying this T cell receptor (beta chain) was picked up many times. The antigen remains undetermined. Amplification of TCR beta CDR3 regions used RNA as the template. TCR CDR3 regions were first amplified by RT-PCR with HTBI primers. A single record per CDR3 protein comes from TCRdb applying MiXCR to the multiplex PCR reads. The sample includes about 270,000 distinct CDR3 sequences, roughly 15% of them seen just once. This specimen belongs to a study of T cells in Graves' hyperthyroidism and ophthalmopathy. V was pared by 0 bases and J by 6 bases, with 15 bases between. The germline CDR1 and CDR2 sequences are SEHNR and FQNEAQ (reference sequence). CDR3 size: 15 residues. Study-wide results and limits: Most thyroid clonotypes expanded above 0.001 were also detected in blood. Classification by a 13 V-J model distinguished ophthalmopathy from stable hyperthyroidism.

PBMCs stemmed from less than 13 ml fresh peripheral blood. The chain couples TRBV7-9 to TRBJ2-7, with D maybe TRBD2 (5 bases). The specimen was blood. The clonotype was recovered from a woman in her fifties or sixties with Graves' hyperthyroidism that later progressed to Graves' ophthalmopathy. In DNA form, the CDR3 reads TGTGCCAGCAGCTTAGCGCGGAGCGGCCCACGCGAGCAGTACTTC. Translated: CASSLARSGPREQYF.